The entry below gives a single T cell receptor (beta chain) sequence along with its context. Its matching antigen is unknown. The PCR employed 60 Vbeta primers together with 13 Jbeta primers. Some clones are missing from TCRdb's copy, which holds only in-frame ones; the method was immunoSEQ multiplex PCR. The data contain under 130,000 clones, about 13% of them seen just once; the ten biggest clones take up approximately 16%. The record originates from a study of cytomegalovirus exposure and HLA in healthy donors. Study outcomes and limitations: Common viral pathogens (according to a later analysis) appeared linked to several of the most significant clusters. Analysis performed later found about 17,000 TCR beta sequences associated with HLA alleles at 0.05 false discovery rate. Cytomegalovirus association was listed for about 170 TCR beta chains. A few V segments could not be told apart, such as TRBV6-2 and TRBV6-3, and were left out.

The CDR3 is 15 residues long. The germline CDR1 and CDR2 sequences are SGHDN and FVKESK. Trimming took 3 bases from V and 0 from J; bases not matched to a gene: 3. This chain uses TRBV14 with TRBJ2-7, with TRBD2 identical over 9 bases. Sequenced input: PBMCs. The clonotype was recovered from a man aged 35 to 55 in good health and CMV-seropositive. The CDR3 region is CASSQTSGSSYEQYF. In DNA form, the CDR3 reads TGTGCCAGCAGCCAGACTAGCGGAAGCTCCTACGAGCAGTACTTC.